The 23 T cell receptor beta chains below come from one sample, sequenced in a study of blood T cells in healthy people across ages. Primed by a sample-barcoded 5' primer and a J-beta primer mix, a second PCR proceeded for about 6 to 11 cycles. In TCRdb, the 5' RACE reads were re-called with MiXCR into one record per CDR3 protein. The sample carries around 1,700,000 distinct CDR3 sequences, roughly 27% recorded once. The specimen was blood. These receptors all stem from a woman aged 25 to 39 in good health.

The V gene is TRBV28, the J gene TRBJ2-7; D is ambiguous. The CDR3 sequence is 13 residues long. V shed 5 bases and J shed 4 bases, with 12 bases lying between them. CDR1 is MDHEN and CDR2 is SYDVKM in the germline V gene. Here the CDR3 reads CASSQQTPYEQYF. The DNA of the CDR3 is TGTGCCAGCAGTCAACAGACTCCATACGAGCAGTACTTC.

CDR3 protein: CSAKRLAGTDTQYF. The CDR3 bases are TGCAGTGCTAAGAGACTAGCGGGAACAGATACGCAGTATTTT. The genes are TRBV20-1 and TRBJ2-3, with TRBD2 matching over 11 bases. V was clipped by 4 bases and J by 3 bases; unmatched bases: 3. The germline gives CDR1 DFQATT, CDR2 SNEGSKA (reference sequence). The CDR3 spans 14 residues.

This clonotype was detected only a few times. V usage is TRBV15 and J usage is TRBJ2-5, with 8 bases identical to TRBD1. V shed 4 bases and J 1 base; nucleotides not matched to a gene: 2. The germline CDR1 and CDR2 sequences are LNHNV and YYDKDF (reference sequence). The CDR3 contains 14 residues. In nucleotides, the CDR3 is TGTGCCACCAGCACCAGGGGGCTCCAAGAGACCCAGTACTTC. As protein: CATSTRGLQETQYF.

The CDR3 is CASSMESGGKPYEQYF. The CDR3 DNA sequence: TGTGCCAGTAGTATGGAGTCCGGGGGCAAACCATACGAGCAGTACTTC. The V call is TRBV19, the J call TRBJ2-7; D possibly uses TRBD1 or TRBD2 (6 bases each). The germline V gene has CDR1 LNHDA and CDR2 SQIVND (reference sequence). This CDR3 comprises 16 residues. Trimming shortened V by 3 bases and J by 4 bases, and 19 bases separated the two germline ends.

The V call is TRBV12-3 or TRBV12-4, the J call TRBJ2-5; no reliable D call. The CDR3 spans 13 residues. V was trimmed by 9 bases and J by 3 bases, leaving 14 bases between them. CDR3 coding DNA: TGTGCCAGGAGCCCATCCAGAGAAGAGACCCAGTACTTC. This codes for CARSPSREETQYF.

The chain couples TRBV5-1 to TRBJ2-3, with 8 bases aligning to TRBD2. The CDR3 runs 16 residues. The V gene end was trimmed by 0 bases and the J gene end by 3 bases; junction bases not matched to a gene: 6. Germline CDR1 and CDR2: SGHRS and YFSETQ. The CDR3 region has the DNA TGCGCCAGCAGCTTGGACGGATCTAGCGGGACAGATACGCAGTATTTT. The encoded protein is CASSLDGSSGTDTQYF.

This clonotype was seen repeatedly, ten times or more. Mismatch with germline at one junction end may stem from a read error. V is TRBV28 and J is TRBJ2-3, with no clear D. The CDR3 length is 12 residues. Germline V lookup: CDR1 MDHEN, CDR2 SYDVKM. The CDR3 protein is CASSLFRDTQYF. DNA for the CDR3: TGCGCCAGCAGCTTGTTTCGAGATACGCAGTATTTT.

This clonotype was detected ten times or more. The rearrangement uses TRBV7-2 and TRBJ1-1; the D is unclear. V gave up 3 bases and J gave up 0 bases, with 8 bases separating them. The CDR3 runs 14 residues. Germline-derived CDR1 and CDR2 are SGHTA and FQGNSA. CDR3 protein: CASSLVGMNTEAFF. The CDR3 DNA reads as TGTGCCAGCAGCTTGGTAGGGATGAACACTGAAGCTTTCTTT.

This clonotype was seen more than once but under ten times. The CDR3 loop reads CASSRDRASYEQFF. The CDR3 nucleotides are TGTGCCAGCAGCCGCGATCGGGCCTCCTACGAGCAGTTCTTC. The chain has TRBV6-5 and TRBJ2-1; no reliable D call. V shed 6 bases and J shed 10 bases, with 19 bases lying between them. Germline lookup yields CDR1 MNHEY and CDR2 SVGAGI. CDR3 size: 14 residues.

The chain couples TRBV2 to TRBJ2-1; 7 bases agree with TRBD2. Germline CDR1 SNHLY, CDR2 FYNNEI. The CDR3 runs to 14 residues. V was pared by 3 bases and J by 4 bases, with 3 bases of the junction left unmatched. CDR3 coding DNA: TGTGCCAGCAGTGACCAGCGGGGATACAATGAGCAGTTCTTC. This codes for CASSDQRGYNEQFF.

V is TRBV7-2 and J is TRBJ2-3; D not resolved. CDR3 length: 13 amino acids. The ends were cut back, 7 bases at V and 6 bases at J, with 14 bases in the middle. CDR1 SGHTA and CDR2 FQGNSA come from the germline V gene. The chain's CDR3 is CASNGKLRDTQYF. CDR3 nucleotides: TGTGCCAGCAACGGAAAGTTGCGGGATACGCAGTATTTT.

This clonotype was detected many times. V gene TRBV7-9 combines with J gene TRBJ2-7, with 7 bases matching TRBD2. CDR3 size: 15 residues. The germline V gene encodes CDR1 SEHNR and CDR2 FQNEAQ (reference sequence). Trimming at V came to 6 bases and at J to 2 bases, leaving 10 bases not matched to a gene. CDR3 amino acids: CASRPFAGDTYEQYF. CDR3 DNA: TGTGCCAGCAGGCCATTTGCGGGGGATACCTACGAGCAGTACTTC. The whole variable domain, filled in from reference TRBV7-9 and TRBJ2-7, reads DTGVSQNPRHKITKRGQNVTFRCDPISEHNRLYWYRQTLGQGPEFLTYFQNEAQLEKSRLLSDRFSAERPKGSFSTLEIQRTEQGDSAMYLCASRPFAGDTYEQYFGPGTRLTVT.

This clonotype was observed a few times. The chain combines TRBV7-2 with TRBJ2-3; tentative D call: TRBD2 (6 bases). CDR1 is SGHTA, CDR2 FQGNSA, per germline. This CDR3 comprises 15 residues. V was clipped by 5 bases and J by 2 bases, with 14 bases between them. CDR3 loop: CASSISGLYTDTQYF. CDR3 DNA sequence: TGTGCCAGCAGCATCAGCGGGCTTTACACAGATACGCAGTATTTT.

The chain joins TRBV20-1 to TRBJ2-3; no clear D. The germline CDR1 and CDR2 sequences are DFQATT and SNEGSKA (reference sequence). V lost 6 bases to trimming and J lost 0 bases, with 10 bases between them. The CDR3 runs to 13 residues. The CDR3 region has the DNA TGCAGTGCGAAGATCTCTAGCACAGATACGCAGTATTTT. Residues: CSAKISSTDTQYF.

The chain links TRBV6-2 or TRBV6-3 to TRBJ2-5; the D is unclear. V lost 2 bases, J lost 0 bases, and 10 bases lay in between. The CDR3 sequence is 15 residues long. Germline loops: CDR1 MNHEY, CDR2 SVGEGT. CDR3 sequence reads: CASSYGVADQETQYF. In DNA, the CDR3 is TGTGCCAGCAGTTACGGAGTAGCAGACCAAGAGACCCAGTACTTC.

This clonotype was seen a handful of times. V and J are TRBV7-9 and TRBJ1-2, with 8 positions matching TRBD1. This CDR3 region has 15 residues. Trimming at V came to 2 bases and at J to 4 bases, leaving 6 bases not matched to a gene. Germline CDR1 SEHNR, CDR2 FQNEAQ (reference sequence). CDR3 loop: CASSLPSTGAYGYTF. The CDR3, as DNA: TGTGCCAGCAGCTTACCTTCGACAGGGGCCTATGGCTACACCTTC.

J is TRBJ2-1 and V is TRBV14; D unresolved. This CDR3 is built from 14 residues. V was shortened by 0 bases and J by 2 bases, with 5 bases between the two germline ends. CDR1 and CDR2 (germline): SGHDN, FVKESK. Written as DNA, the CDR3 is TGTGCCAGCAGCCAAGACGGAACCTACAATGAGCAGTTCTTC. This encodes CASSQDGTYNEQFF. The full variable domain, with the rest looked up from reference TRBV14 and TRBJ2-1, is EAGVTQFPSHSVIEKGQTVTLRCDPISGHDNLYWYRRVMGKEIKFLLHFVKESKQDESGMPNNRFLAERTGGTYSTLKVQPAELEDSGVYFCASSQDGTYNEQFFGPGTRLTVL.

This clonotype was detected only a few times. V and J are TRBV12-3 or TRBV12-4 and TRBJ1-1; D gene ambiguous. The CDR3 sequence is 13 residues long. The germline V and J ends were trimmed by 4 bases and 2 bases, with 8 bases remaining between them. The CDR3 DNA reads TGTGCCAGCAGTTCAAGTAGAAACACTGAAGCTTTCTTT. This encodes CASSSSRNTEAFF.

This clonotype has more than one count but fewer than ten. In DNA form, the CDR3 reads TGCGCCAGCAGCTGGGGATCCATGAACACTGAAGCTTTCTTT. As protein: CASSWGSMNTEAFF. The chain joins TRBV5-1 to TRBJ1-1; D remains ambiguous. Germline-derived CDR1 and CDR2 are SGHRS and YFSETQ. V lost 3 bases, J lost 0 bases, and 9 bases lay in between. The CDR3 sequence is 14 residues long. Complete variable domain (other parts from reference TRBV5-1 and TRBJ1-1): KAGVTQTPRYLIKTRGQQVTLSCSPISGHRSVSWYQQTPGQGLQFLFEYFSETQRNKGNFPGRFSGRQFSNSRSEMNVSTLELGDSALYLCASSWGSMNTEAFFGQGTRLTVV.

This clonotype came up many times. The V gene is TRBV29-1, the J gene TRBJ2-7; weak D call: TRBD2 (5 bases). In germline, CDR1 is SQVTM, CDR2 ANQGSEA. Trimming shortened V by 3 bases and J by 7 bases, and 19 bases separated the two germline ends. The CDR3 sequence is 14 residues long. The CDR3 bases are TGCAGCGTTGATTTGCCCAATCCGTCGGGGGAGCAGTACTTC. Amino acid sequence: CSVDLPNPSGEQYF.

In its sample, this clonotype was seen a few times. The chain employs TRBV11-2 and TRBJ2-7; D unclear. V shed 0 bases and J shed 2 bases, with 8 bases lying between them. Germline CDR1 is SGHAT and CDR2 is FQNNGV. The CDR3 spans 14 residues. The CDR3 DNA reads as TGTGCCAGCAGCTTAGAAAGGCTAGCCTACGAGCAGTACTTC. Residues: CASSLERLAYEQYF.

This CDR3 is CASSYGSYGNNEQFF. CDR3 in DNA: TGTGCCAGCAGTTACGGCAGCTATGGTAACAATGAGCAGTTCTTC. This sequence joins TRBV6-5 and TRBJ2-1; D gene ambiguous. The CDR3 is 15 residues long. CDR1 is MNHEY and CDR2 is SVGAGI in the germline V gene. Trimming took off 2 bases at V and 5 bases at J, with 13 bases between the two ends.

This clonotype was seen many times. This sequence joins TRBV29-1 and TRBJ2-1, with TRBD2 identical over 8 bases. With 4 bases clipped from V and 7 bases from J, the junction kept 6 bases outside the gene matches. CDR1 is SQVTM, CDR2 ANQGSEA, per germline. The length of the CDR3 is 13 residues. CDR3 sequence reads: CSVVAGGWNEQFF. The DNA of the CDR3 is TGCAGCGTTGTGGCGGGGGGTTGGAATGAGCAGTTCTTC.